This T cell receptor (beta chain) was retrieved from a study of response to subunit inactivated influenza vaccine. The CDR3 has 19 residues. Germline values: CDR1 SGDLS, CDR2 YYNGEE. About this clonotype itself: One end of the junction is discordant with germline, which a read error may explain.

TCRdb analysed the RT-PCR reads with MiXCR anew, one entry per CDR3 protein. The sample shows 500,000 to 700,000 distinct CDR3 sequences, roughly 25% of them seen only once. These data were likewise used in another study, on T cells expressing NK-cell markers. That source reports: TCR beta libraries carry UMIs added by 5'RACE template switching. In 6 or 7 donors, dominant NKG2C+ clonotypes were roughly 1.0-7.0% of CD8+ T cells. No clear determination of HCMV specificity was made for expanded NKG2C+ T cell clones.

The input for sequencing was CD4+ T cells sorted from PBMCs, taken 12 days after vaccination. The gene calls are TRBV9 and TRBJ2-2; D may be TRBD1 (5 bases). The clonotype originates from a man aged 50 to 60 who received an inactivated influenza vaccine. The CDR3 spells CVSSVAFFLGEVGTGELFF. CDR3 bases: TGTGTCAGCAGCGTAGCTTTTTTCTTAGGGGAAGTCGGCACCGGGGAGCTGTTTTTT.